A selection of T cell receptor beta chains follows, all from one sample in a study of metastatic and nonmetastatic thyroid tumors. TCRdb re-analyzed the PCR reads using MiXCR. The sample carries 3,300 or so clones, approximately 34% recorded once. Material: adjacent normal tissue. The receptors derive from a male donor with papillary thyroid cancer or a benign thyroid nodule (not recorded which). Some clones in this sample may be carry-over from other donors' samples. CDR3s include the opening cysteine and the closing phenylalanine or tryptophan. D genes are given only for firm matches. Clone sizes are given selectively: once, few, many, or a class where the clone is expanded.

cdr3_length j_call clone_size d_call v_call cdr3_aa cdr3_nt
12 TRBJ1-3 few NA TRBV6-2/TRBV6-3 CASSYSGNTIYF TGTGCCAGCAGTTATTCCGGAAACACCATATATTTT
15 TRBJ2-5 NA TRBD2 TRBV15 CATSRGLAGRETQYF TGTGCCACCAGCAGGGGACTAGCGGGAAGGGAGACCCAGTACTTC
12 TRBJ2-7 few NA TRBV6-1 CASSKDLYEQYF TGTGCCAGCAGTAAGGACCTCTACGAGCAGTACTTC
17 TRBJ2-1 NA TRBD2 TRBV20-1 CSARGEQGTSGSHEQFF TGCAGTGCTAGAGGGGAACAGGGGACTAGCGGGAGCCATGAGCAGTTCTTC
13 TRBJ2-5 NA TRBD2 TRBV5-1 CASTVGGKETQYF TGCGCCAGCACCGTGGGGGGGAAGGAGACCCAGTACTTC
15 TRBJ1-5 once NA TRBV30 CAWSVLAYPEQPQHF TGTGCCTGGAGTGTACTTGCCTACCCCGAGCAGCCCCAGCATTTT
12 TRBJ2-3 NA NA TRBV20-1 CSVTTRTDTQYF TGCAGTGTTACGACACGGACAGATACGCAGTATTTT
14 TRBJ2-3 few TRBD2 TRBV12-3/TRBV12-4 CASSLAGERDTQYF TGTGCCAGCAGTCTAGCGGGGGAAAGAGATACGCAGTATTTT
14 TRBJ1-3 NA NA TRBV19 CASRGFGAGNTIYF TGTGCCAGTAGGGGGTTTGGAGCTGGAAACACCATATATTTT
15 TRBJ2-6 few NA TRBV6-1 CASSVTASGANVLTF TGTGCCAGCAGTGTCACTGCCTCTGGGGCCAACGTCCTGACTTTC
12 TRBJ2-7 NA NA TRBV5-1 CASSPDNYEQYF TGCGCCAGCAGCCCAGACAACTACGAGCAGTACTTC
17 TRBJ1-2 NA NA TRBV2 CASSGAGSLGTRYGYTF TGTGCCAGCAGTGGAGCGGGGAGCTTAGGGACCCGCTATGGCTACACCTTC
15 TRBJ1-5 NA TRBD1 TRBV30 CAWSVQGAPNQPQHF TGTGCCTGGAGTGTACAGGGGGCCCCGAATCAGCCCCAGCATTTT
15 TRBJ2-7 NA TRBD2 TRBV19 CASSQPGLGTYEQYF TGTGCCAGTAGTCAACCGGGACTAGGAACCTACGAGCAGTACTTC
16 TRBJ2-7 NA TRBD2 TRBV6-2/TRBV6-3 CASSYSTSGSSYEQYF TGTGCCAGCAGTTACTCGACTAGCGGAAGCTCCTACGAGCAGTACTTC
17 TRBJ1-1 NA NA TRBV5-1 CASSPEDLVYMSTEAFF TGCGCCAGCAGCCCCGAAGACTTGGTCTACATGAGCACTGAAGCTTTCTTT
13 TRBJ2-2 few NA TRBV6-1 CASSGHSVGELFF TGTGCCAGCAGCGGCCATAGCGTGGGGGAGCTGTTTTTT
15 TRBJ2-2 large NA TRBV6-2/TRBV6-3 CASSYSGPYTGELFF TGTGCCAGCAGTTACTCCGGGCCATACACCGGGGAGCTGTTTTTT
15 TRBJ2-7 few NA TRBV6-1 CASSEALSALGEQYF TGTGCCAGCAGTGAAGCGCTTTCCGCGCTGGGCGAGCAGTACTTC
16 TRBJ2-7 NA NA TRBV6-1 CASRYSTGTSHPEQYF TGTGCCAGCAGATATAGCACCGGGACTTCCCATCCGGAGCAGTACTTC
15 TRBJ2-1 NA TRBD1 TRBV5-1 CASSQRTGGNNEQFF TGCGCCAGCAGCCAGCGGACAGGGGGCAACAATGAGCAGTTCTTC
14 TRBJ1-2 few NA TRBV27 CASGPITSNYGYTF TGTGCCAGCGGACCGATCACGTCTAACTATGGCTACACCTTC
13 TRBJ2-2 many NA TRBV6-1 CASSEINTGELFF TGTGCCAGCAGCGAGATAAACACCGGGGAGCTGTTTTTT
12 TRBJ1-1 NA TRBD1 TRBV6-1 CASRGTGAEAFF TGTGCCAGCAGGGGGACAGGGGCTGAAGCTTTCTTT
14 TRBJ2-7 few NA TRBV6-1 CASSPWTGSYEQYF TGTGCCAGCAGTCCCTGGACGGGGAGCTACGAGCAGTACTTC
15 TRBJ2-3 NA TRBD2 TRBV11-2 CASSWSGRGTDTQYF TGTGCCAGCAGCTGGAGCGGGAGAGGCACAGATACGCAGTATTTT
12 TRBJ2-1 NA NA TRBV6-1 CASKNRLNEQFF TGTGCCAGCAAAAACCGACTTAATGAGCAGTTCTTC
16 TRBJ2-1 many TRBD1 TRBV29-1 CSVEDPDRNSYNEQFF TGCAGCGTTGAAGATCCGGACAGGAACTCCTACAATGAGCAGTTCTTC
13 TRBJ2-3 NA TRBD2 TRBV20-1 CSAGGSWADTQYF TGCAGTGCTGGCGGGAGTTGGGCAGATACGCAGTATTTT
13 TRBJ2-7 few NA TRBV27 CASSLWGPYEQYF TGTGCCAGCAGTTTATGGGGTCCTTACGAGCAGTACTTC
15 TRBJ1-1 few TRBD1 TRBV12-3/TRBV12-4 CASSLGQGMNTEAFF TGTGCCAGCAGTTTAGGACAGGGTATGAACACTGAAGCTTTCTTT
13 TRBJ1-4 NA TRBD1 TRBV7-8 CASSGDSREKLFF TGTGCCAGCAGCGGGGACAGTCGGGAAAAACTGTTTTTT
14 TRBJ2-4 NA NA TRBV6-1 CASRQDIRGETQYF TGTGCCAGCAGACAGGACATAAGAGGGGAGACTCAGTACTTC
15 TRBJ2-7 few TRBD1 TRBV6-1 CASSDDRVNYYEQYF TGTGCCAGCAGCGATGACAGGGTAAATTACTACGAGCAGTACTTC
13 TRBJ2-7 NA NA TRBV6-9 CASSGGVSYEQYF TGCGCCAGCAGTGGCGGGGTATCCTACGAGCAGTACTTC
16 TRBJ2-5 few TRBD1 TRBV27 CASSSATGVGEETQYF TGTGCCAGCAGTAGCGCCACAGGGGTAGGTGAGGAGACCCAGTACTTC
16 TRBJ2-2 NA TRBD2 TRBV6-1 CASSHKELAGTGELFF TGTGCCAGCAGTCACAAAGAACTAGCGGGCACCGGGGAGCTGTTTTTT
15 TRBJ2-3 few NA TRBV12-3/TRBV12-4 CASSSGGLGTDTQYF TGTGCCAGCAGTTCTGGGGGGCTTGGCACAGATACGCAGTATTTT
15 TRBJ1-5 large NA TRBV20-1 CSAIPAKYSNQPQHF TGCAGTGCTATTCCGGCCAAGTATAGCAATCAGCCCCAGCATTTT
15 TRBJ1-1 NA NA TRBV6-2/TRBV6-3 CASSYSGVGGTEAFF TGTGCCAGCAGTTACTCCGGGGTGGGCGGCACTGAAGCTTTCTTT
12 TRBJ1-1 NA NA TRBV18 CASSQGRTEAFF TGTGCCAGCTCACAGGGACGCACTGAAGCTTTCTTT
14 TRBJ1-4 NA NA TRBV5-1 CASSWDGDNEKLFF TGCGCCAGCAGCTGGGACGGAGATAATGAAAAACTGTTTTTT